These 32 T cell receptor beta chains were sequenced from one sample in a study of cytomegalovirus exposure and HLA in healthy donors. PCR used 60 Vbeta primers and 13 Jbeta primers. Clones were read by immunoSEQ multiplex PCR, and TCRdb kept only the in-frame ones, dropping some. The profile covers some 150,000 clones, with approximately 9% appearing a single time and more than 6.5% taken by the ten largest. The sample taken for sequencing was PBMCs. The origin of the receptors is a woman aged 40 to 55 in good health and CMV-seropositive.

Only a few counts were recorded for this clone. The chain has TRBV4-1 and TRBJ2-1, with 7 bases matching TRBD2. V lost 0 bases to trimming and J lost 4 bases; unmatched junction nucleotides: 6. Germline V gives CDR1 MGHRA, CDR2 YSYEKL. This CDR3 is 16 amino acids long. CDR3 region: CASSQEDLGGYNEQFF. In DNA, the CDR3 is TGCGCCAGCAGCCAAGAGGACCTCGGGGGGTACAATGAGCAGTTCTTC.

J is TRBJ1-1 and V is TRBV7-6; 11 nucleotides line up with TRBD1. Germline V gene data show CDR1 as SGHVS and CDR2 as FNYEAQ. Unmatched junction bases numbered 6, after V lost 5 bases and J lost 4 bases. This CDR3 is 15 amino acids long. CDR3 in amino acids: CASSPAGTGGTEAFF. CDR3 bases: TGTGCCAGCAGCCCAGCTGGGACAGGGGGCACTGAAGCTTTCTTT.

This clone was detected only a few times. This chain uses TRBV6-6 with TRBJ2-5; TRBD2 matches 13 bases. CDR1 is MNHNY and CDR2 is SVGAGI in the germline V gene (reference sequence). J was trimmed by 7 bases and V by 4 bases; bases with no gene match: 6. The CDR3 contains 15 residues. The CDR3: CASSSTSGGAGTQYF. DNA of the CDR3: TGTGCCAGCAGTTCAACTAGCGGGGGGGCTGGGACCCAGTACTTC.

In its sample, this clone was seen a few times. The rearrangement uses TRBV6-5 and TRBJ2-1; 8 bases are a match to TRBD1. From germline, CDR1 is MNHEY and CDR2 SVGAGI. There are 14 residues in the CDR3. Germline trimming cut 6 bases from V and 9 bases from J; bases unmatched to any gene: 10. The DNA for the CDR3 is TGTGCCAGCAGCACACCCTACAGGGGGGCTGAGCAGTTCTTC. It translates to CASSTPYRGAEQFF.

This clone was detected only a few times. The J gene is TRBJ1-1, the V gene TRBV6-5, with D maybe TRBD1 (6 bases). Germline-derived CDR1 and CDR2 are MNHEY and SVGAGI. This CDR3 has 12 residues. Here the CDR3 reads CATGGGRTEAFF. CDR3 in DNA: TGTGCAACCGGGGGGGGCAGGACTGAAGCTTTCTTT.

The V gene is TRBV10-3, the J gene TRBJ1-5; possible D gene TRBD1, 5 bases. The V and J ends lost 3 bases and 5 bases respectively, with 11 bases between them. In germline, CDR1 is ENHRY, CDR2 SYGVKD. The CDR3 covers 14 residues. The CDR3 region has the DNA TGTGCCATCAGTGAAGCAGGGTTTGATCAGCCCCAGCATTTT. This sequence encodes CAISEAGFDQPQHF.

The rearrangement joins TRBV7-8 to TRBJ1-1; D remains unclear. V shed 4 bases and J shed 1 base, with 13 bases lying between them. The CDR3 consists of 15 residues. Germline V gene sequence: CDR1 SGHVS, CDR2 FQNEAQ. CDR3 coding DNA: TGTGCCAGCAGCTCGGCGGGAAGGACGAACACTGAAGCTTTCTTT. It specifies CASSSAGRTNTEAFF.

V is TRBV7-2 and J is TRBJ2-5; 7 nucleotides align to TRBD2. The germline CDR1 and CDR2 sequences are SGHTA and FQGNSA. V dropped 3 bases and J dropped 1; count of bases not matched to a gene: 2. The CDR3 runs to 14 residues. In DNA, the CDR3 is TGTGCCAGCAGCTTTTGGGGGGGCCAAGAGACCCAGTACTTC. Translating it yields CASSFWGGQETQYF.

This clone showed up just a few times. The rearrangement uses TRBV2 and TRBJ2-7; D is ambiguous. V was pared by 7 bases and J by 1 base, with 8 bases between. Germline CDR1 and CDR2: SNHLY and FYNNEI. The CDR3 runs to 12 residues. This CDR3 is CASISVSYEQYF. In DNA, the CDR3 is TGTGCCAGCATCAGCGTTTCCTACGAGCAGTACTTC.

The chain uses TRBV7-2 and TRBJ2-5, with 7 positions matching TRBD1. The CDR3 totals 16 residues. The germline CDR1 and CDR2 sequences are SGHTA and FQGNSA. V trimming: 5 bases; J trimming: 5 bases; junction bases outside the gene matches: 14. CDR3 region: CASSPLGQRKGETQYF. The DNA of the CDR3 is TGTGCCAGCAGCCCGTTGGGACAGAGGAAGGGGGAGACCCAGTACTTC.

The CDR3 protein is CSVEGGVPYNEQFF. Written as DNA, the CDR3 is TGCAGCGTTGAAGGGGGGGTCCCCTACAATGAGCAGTTCTTC. J is TRBJ2-1 and V is TRBV29-1; the D gene is possibly TRBD2 (6 bases). The CDR3 extends over 14 amino acids. Germline lookup yields CDR1 SQVTM and CDR2 ANQGSEA. Trimming stripped 1 base from V and 2 bases from J, with 9 bases between.

The chain has TRBV4-1 and TRBJ2-5; TRBD1 is a possible D gene (5 bases). Trimming stripped 6 bases from V and 7 bases from J, with 18 bases between. CDR1 and CDR2 from the germline V gene are MGHRA and YSYEKL. This CDR3 is 14 amino acids long. The CDR3 bases are TGCGCCAGCAGACGACAGCTCAACTCTGGGACCCAGTACTTC. Translating it yields CASRRQLNSGTQYF.

The chain joins TRBV7-2 to TRBJ1-6; TRBD1 might be the D (6 bases). Germline V gene sequence: CDR1 SGHTA, CDR2 FQGNSA. The V gene lost 2 bases and the J gene lost 5 bases, with 7 bases spanning the gap. The CDR3 is made up of 14 amino acids. DNA of the CDR3: TGTGCCAGCAGCTTAACAGGGCATAATTCACCCCTCCACTTT. Translated, it gives CASSLTGHNSPLHF.

This clone was counted between two and nine times. V gene TRBV5-1 combines with J gene TRBJ1-6; TRBD1 might be the D (5 bases). Germline values: CDR1 SGHRS, CDR2 YFSETQ. The CDR3 spans 15 residues. Deletions cut 0 bases from V and 5 bases from J, with 9 bases between. The CDR3: CASSLGQQDNSPLHF. The CDR3 DNA follows: TGCGCCAGCAGCTTGGGACAGCAGGATAATTCACCCCTCCACTTT.

There are a few counts of this clone. This sequence joins TRBV27 and TRBJ1-2; D possibly corresponds to TRBD1 (6 bases). V gave up 3 bases and J gave up 8 bases, with 16 bases separating them. The CDR3 runs to 14 residues. Germline assignment: CDR1 MNHEY and CDR2 SMNVEV (reference sequence). DNA of the CDR3: TGTGCCAGCAGTTTGGCCTACGGGGGGCAAGGCTACACCTTC. It codes for CASSLAYGGQGYTF.

The chain links TRBV2 to TRBJ2-3; perhaps TRBD2 as D (5 bases). This CDR3 is 16 amino acids long. The germline gives CDR1 SNHLY, CDR2 FYNNEI. V was cut by 3 bases and J by 0 bases, with 13 bases left in between. The CDR3 DNA is TGTGCCAGCAGTGATCCGGACTTGACCAGCACAGATACGCAGTATTTT. Its translation: CASSDPDLTSTDTQYF.

This clone was seen only a few times. The rearrangement links TRBV7-9 to TRBJ1-6; possibly TRBD1 for D (6 bases). Germline lookup yields CDR1 SEHNR and CDR2 FQNEAQ (reference sequence). V lost 0 bases to trimming and J lost 6 bases, with 15 bases between them. CDR3 length equals 17 residues. CDR3 region: CASSLATGSLSNSPLHF. The DNA of the CDR3 is TGTGCCAGCAGCTTAGCCACAGGGAGTTTGTCTAATTCACCCCTCCACTTT.

The chain links TRBV11-2 to TRBJ2-7; D remains ambiguous. Germline CDR1 and CDR2: SGHAT and FQNNGV. There are 16 residues in the CDR3. Trimming removed 0 bases at V and 2 bases at J, with 14 bases between. This chain's CDR3 is CASSLDRPAITYEQYF. The CDR3 DNA is TGTGCCAGCAGCTTAGATCGGCCAGCGATAACCTACGAGCAGTACTTC.

This clone showed up just a few times. The V gene is TRBV5-1, the J gene TRBJ1-3; TRBD1 is a possible D gene (5 bases). Trimming removed 3 bases from V and 0 bases from J, with 13 bases in between. The CDR3 is 16 residues long. Germline CDR1 is SGHRS and CDR2 is YFSETQ. The CDR3 nucleotides are TGCGCCAGCAGCTGGGGGGTTGGCTTCTCTGGAAACACCATATATTTT. Protein: CASSWGVGFSGNTIYF.

The chain carries TRBV29-1 and TRBJ1-2; D is unclear. Trimming removed 2 bases from V and 4 bases from J, with 11 bases in between. CDR1 and CDR2 from the germline V gene are SQVTM and ANQGSEA. CDR3 size: 13 residues. The CDR3 spells CSVEQELSYGYTF. CDR3 coding DNA: TGCAGCGTTGAACAGGAACTCTCCTATGGCTACACCTTC.

In this sample, this clone turned up a few times. V and J are TRBV5-1 and TRBJ1-1, with unresolved D. The CDR3 runs 14 residues. The V gene's germline CDR1 is SGHRS and CDR2 YFSETQ. Trimming took off 2 bases at V and 0 bases at J, with 8 bases between the two ends. CDR3 coding DNA: TGCGCCAGCAGCTTAACACAGCTGAACACTGAAGCTTTCTTT. Translating it yields CASSLTQLNTEAFF.

V gene TRBV4-3 combines with J gene TRBJ2-3, with D possibly matching TRBD2 (5 bases). The V end lost 1 base, the J end lost 6 bases, and 11 bases lay between the germline ends. This CDR3 comprises 14 residues. The germline V gene encodes CDR1 LGHNA and CDR2 YSLEER. The CDR3 is CASSQARVADTQYF. CDR3 sequence (DNA): TGCGCCAGCAGCCAAGCCCGGGTAGCGGATACGCAGTATTTT.

This clone has just a few counts. This chain links TRBV6-5 with TRBJ1-1, with TRBD1 as a possible D gene (5 bases). The V gene's germline CDR1 is MNHEY and CDR2 SVGAGI. Trimming left V 2 bases short and J 6 bases short, with 10 bases between. The CDR3 extends over 13 amino acids. This CDR3 reads CASSYLAGSEAFF. In nucleotides, the CDR3 is TGTGCCAGCAGTTACCTCGCAGGGTCTGAAGCTTTCTTT.

In this sample, this clone turned up a few times. The chain joins TRBV19 to TRBJ1-1; D remains ambiguous. Germline CDR1 and CDR2: LNHDA and SQIVND (reference sequence). The CDR3 totals 15 residues. Trimming removed 3 bases at V and 4 bases at J, with 15 bases between. The CDR3 region is CASSMPPMARTEAFF. The CDR3 coding sequence is TGTGCCAGTAGTATGCCTCCGATGGCCCGCACTGAAGCTTTCTTT.

The gene calls are TRBV10-1 and TRBJ1-5; D unclear. CDR1 and CDR2 from the germline V gene are WNHNN and SYGVQD (reference sequence). Deletions cut 9 bases from V and 0 bases from J, with 15 bases between. The CDR3 contains 15 residues. CDR3 loop: CARVSHDNSNQPQHF. The CDR3 nucleotides read TGCGCCAGGGTGTCTCACGACAATAGCAATCAGCCCCAGCATTTT.

The sample holds a few counts of this clone. The V call is TRBV19, the J call TRBJ2-1; tentatively, D is TRBD2 (7 bases). Germline V lookup: CDR1 LNHDA, CDR2 SQIVND (reference sequence). The CDR3 extends over 16 amino acids. The V end lost 7 bases, the J end lost 4 bases, and 20 bases lay between the germline ends. CDR3: CASKRGGGLNYNEQFF. The CDR3 nucleotides are TGTGCCAGTAAGAGAGGGGGGGGCCTGAATTACAATGAGCAGTTCTTC.

A few counts support this clone. The V gene is TRBV10-3, the J gene TRBJ1-3; D might be TRBD1 (6 bases). The CDR3 sequence is 13 residues long. Germline values: CDR1 ENHRY, CDR2 SYGVKD. The V end was cut by 3 bases, the J end by 7 bases, with 10 bases between. CDR3 DNA sequence: TGTGCCATCAGTGAACAGGGAAGCAACACCATATATTTT. This codes for CAISEQGSNTIYF.

The gene calls are TRBV29-1 and TRBJ1-2; 10 positions match TRBD1. Germline values: CDR1 SQVTM, CDR2 ANQGSEA. The CDR3 is made up of 14 amino acids. J gave up 4 bases and V 4 bases, and 6 bases lay outside the gene matches. CDR3 sequence reads: CSVVGTGDGYGYTF. CDR3 in DNA: TGCAGCGTTGTGGGGACAGGGGATGGCTATGGCTACACCTTC. Supplemented by reference TRBV29-1 and TRBJ1-2, the full variable domain reads SAVISQKPSRDICQRGTSLTIQCQVDSQVTMMFWYRQQPGQSLTLIATANQGSEATYESGFVIDKFPISRPNLTFSTLTVSNMSPEDSSIYLCSVVGTGDGYGYTFGSGTRLTVV.

The chain has TRBV12-5 and TRBJ1-1, with D perhaps TRBD1 (5 bases). V was shortened by 6 bases and J by 0 bases, with 8 bases between the two germline ends. Germline loops: CDR1 LGHNT, CDR2 FRNRAP. There are 13 residues in the CDR3. Here the CDR3 reads CASGRQMNTEAFF. In DNA form, the CDR3 reads TGTGCTAGTGGGAGACAGATGAACACTGAAGCTTTCTTT.

V usage is TRBV27 and J usage is TRBJ1-4; 9 nucleotides agree with TRBD1. The CDR3 covers 17 residues. CDR1 is MNHEY, CDR2 SMNVEV, per germline (reference sequence). The V and J ends lost 2 bases and 8 bases, in that order; junction bases with no gene match: 12. As DNA, the CDR3 is TGTGCCAGCAGTTTAAGTCCCAGGGACAGGGTACGCGAAAAACTGTTTTTT. Amino acids: CASSLSPRDRVREKLFF.

The chain joins TRBV6-1 to TRBJ1-2; 8 nucleotides align to TRBD1. Germline V lookup: CDR1 MNHNS, CDR2 SASEGT. The CDR3 has 11 residues. The ends lost 10 bases at V and 7 bases at J; junction bases unmatched: 5. The CDR3 loop reads CATDRGGGYTF. The CDR3 DNA sequence: TGTGCCACCGACAGGGGAGGTGGCTACACCTTC.

This chain joins TRBV6-5 and TRBJ2-3; D uncertain. CDR1 is MNHEY and CDR2 is SVGAGI in the germline V gene. Trimming pared 0 bases from V and 2 bases from J, leaving 6 bases between. CDR3 size: 14 residues. The DNA for the CDR3 is TGTGCCAGCAGTTACTCCCCCGTCACAGATACGCAGTATTTT. Translation gives CASSYSPVTDTQYF.